These 3 T cell receptor beta chains were sequenced from one sample in a study of blood T cell repertoires in COVID-19. Data came from immunoSEQ multiplex PCR; TCRdb stores just in-frame clones and leaves some out. The sample yields some 14,000 clones, about 89% seen once. The sequenced sample was peripheral blood. The receptor set was obtained from a woman aged 70-85 years in a cohort sampled during active or convalescent COVID-19.

The rearrangement joins TRBV6-5 to TRBJ1-1, with D possibly TRBD1 on 6 matching bases. This CDR3 region has 15 residues. Germline V gene data show CDR1 as MNHEY and CDR2 as SVGAGI. Trimming pared 8 bases from V and 3 bases from J, leaving 19 bases between. The CDR3 DNA sequence: TGTGCCAGCTACCCCTTGGGGGGGGCGCACACTGAAGCTTTCTTT. Its translation: CASYPLGGAHTEAFF.

V usage is TRBV5-1 and J usage is TRBJ2-1; 9 nucleotides line up with TRBD2. The CDR3 loop spans 16 amino acids. CDR1 and CDR2 (germline): SGHRS, YFSETQ. V trimming: 1 base; J trimming: 9 bases; junction bases outside the gene matches: 11. The CDR3 sequence: CASSLSWRGGLGEQFF. Written as DNA, the CDR3 is TGCGCCAGCAGCTTGTCTTGGCGGGGGGGCTTAGGTGAGCAGTTCTTC.

The chain uses TRBV27 and TRBJ1-1; tentatively, D is TRBD1 (5 bases). This CDR3 is built from 16 residues. With 0 bases removed from V and 1 base from J, the gap between germline ends came to 12 bases. Germline CDR1 is MNHEY and CDR2 is SMNVEV (reference sequence). The CDR3: CASSLSGTQGNTEAFF. CDR3 nucleotides: TGTGCCAGCAGTTTATCGGGTACCCAGGGGAACACTGAAGCTTTCTTT.